Listed below are T cell receptor beta chains from one sample, sequenced in a study of siplizumab effects on memory and regulatory T cells. Some clones are missing from TCRdb's copy, which holds only in-frame ones; the method was immunoSEQ multiplex PCR. The table shows about 100,000 clones, with roughly 93% occurring only once. Sequenced: non-Treg CD4+ T cells sorted from blood. These receptors all come from a human donor in good health. Both conserved end residues are part of each CDR3. The D gene is left open where the match is weak. Size is omitted from some rows. Given values are once, few, many or a class for expanded clones.

j_call clone_size v_call d_call cdr3_length cdr3_aa cdr3_nt
TRBJ1-1 - TRBV2 - 13 CASSGQFHTEAFF TGTGCCAGCAGCGGACAGTTCCACACTGAAGCTTTCTTT
TRBJ2-7 - TRBV7-9 - 12 CASSSAGREQYF TGTGCCAGCAGCTCAGCGGGTAGGGAGCAGTACTTC
TRBJ2-3 - TRBV5-1 TRBD2 16 CASSSGLAEYTDTQYF TGCGCCAGCAGCTCGGGACTAGCGGAATACACAGATACGCAGTATTTT
TRBJ2-3 - TRBV2 - 14 CASSVRRSTDTQYF TGTGCCAGCAGTGTGCGGAGGAGCACAGATACGCAGTATTTT
TRBJ2-2 - TRBV2 TRBD2 18 CASSGHGLAGEGTGELFF TGTGCCAGCAGTGGTCACGGACTAGCGGGAGAGGGCACCGGGGAGCTGTTTTTT
TRBJ1-5 - TRBV18 - 15 CASSPKRGDNQPQHF TGTGCCAGCTCACCTAAGCGAGGAGACAATCAGCCCCAGCATTTT
TRBJ2-5 - TRBV15 TRBD2 16 CATSSYSGRARETQYF TGTGCCACCAGCAGTTATAGCGGGAGGGCCCGGGAGACCCAGTACTTC
TRBJ1-2 - TRBV18 TRBD1 14 CASSPSGGFFGYTF TGTGCCAGCTCACCGTCAGGGGGGTTCTTTGGCTACACCTTC
TRBJ1-2 - TRBV14 - 15 CASSQGQRGPYGYTF TGTGCCAGCAGCCAAGGTCAAAGGGGACCCTATGGCTACACCTTC
TRBJ2-5 - TRBV6-6 TRBD2 15 CASRIQGLTKETQYF TGTGCCAGCAGGATTCAGGGACTAACAAAAGAGACCCAGTACTTC
TRBJ1-2 - TRBV19 - 17 CASSIAPNRASGYGYTF TGTGCCAGTAGTATAGCCCCCAACCGGGCCTCGGGATATGGCTACACCTTC
TRBJ1-1 - TRBV7-3 TRBD1 16 CASSLTGGTVVTEAFF TGTGCCAGCAGCTTAACGGGTGGGACAGTTGTCACTGAAGCTTTCTTT
TRBJ1-5 - TRBV4-2 - 15 CASSQDGQGYQPQHF TGTGCCAGCAGCCAAGATGGGCAGGGTTATCAGCCCCAGCATTTT
TRBJ2-7 - TRBV13 TRBD2 15 CASSWTSGNPYEQYF TGTGCCAGCAGCTGGACTAGCGGGAACCCCTACGAGCAGTACTTC
TRBJ1-5 once TRBV19 TRBD1 16 CASKSGTEISNQPQHF TGTGCCAGTAAGTCCGGGACAGAAATTAGCAATCAGCCCCAGCATTTT
TRBJ2-7 - TRBV18 - 14 CASSPWVDGSEQYF TGTGCCAGCTCACCATGGGTCGACGGGTCCGAGCAGTACTTC